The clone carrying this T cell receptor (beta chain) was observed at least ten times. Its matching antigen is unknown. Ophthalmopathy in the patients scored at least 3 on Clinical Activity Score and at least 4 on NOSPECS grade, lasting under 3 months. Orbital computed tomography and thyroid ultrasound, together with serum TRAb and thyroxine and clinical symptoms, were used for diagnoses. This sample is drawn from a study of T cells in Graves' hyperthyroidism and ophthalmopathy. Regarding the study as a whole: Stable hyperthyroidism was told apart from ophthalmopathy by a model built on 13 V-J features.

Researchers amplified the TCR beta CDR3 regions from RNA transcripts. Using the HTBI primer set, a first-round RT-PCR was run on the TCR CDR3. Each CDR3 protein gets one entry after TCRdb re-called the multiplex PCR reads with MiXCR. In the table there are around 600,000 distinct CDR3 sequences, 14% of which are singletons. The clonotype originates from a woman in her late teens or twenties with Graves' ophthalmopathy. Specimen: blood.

CDR3: CASSLDRGLGNTIYF. The CDR3 nucleotides are TGTGCCAGCAGTCTTGACAGGGGGCTCGGAAACACCATATATTTT. The gene calls are TRBV27 and TRBJ1-3, with 10 bases lining up with TRBD1. Trimming at V came to 5 bases and at J to 4 bases, leaving 5 bases not matched to a gene. The CDR3 is made up of 15 amino acids. Germline V gene data show CDR1 as MNHEY and CDR2 as SMNVEV (reference sequence).